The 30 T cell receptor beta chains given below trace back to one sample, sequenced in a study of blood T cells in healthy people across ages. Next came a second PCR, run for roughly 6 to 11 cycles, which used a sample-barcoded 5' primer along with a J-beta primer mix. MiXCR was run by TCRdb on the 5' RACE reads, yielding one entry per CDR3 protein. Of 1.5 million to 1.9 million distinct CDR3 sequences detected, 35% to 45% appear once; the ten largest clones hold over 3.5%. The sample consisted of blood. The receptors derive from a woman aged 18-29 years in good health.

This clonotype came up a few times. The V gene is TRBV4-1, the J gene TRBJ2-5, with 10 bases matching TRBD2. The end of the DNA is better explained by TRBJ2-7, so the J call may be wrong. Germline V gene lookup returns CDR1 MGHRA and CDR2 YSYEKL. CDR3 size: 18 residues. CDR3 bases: TGCGCCAGCAGCCAAGATTATTCCGGACTAGCGGTCGGGGGCGAGCAGTACTTC. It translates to CASSQDYSGLAVGGEQYF.

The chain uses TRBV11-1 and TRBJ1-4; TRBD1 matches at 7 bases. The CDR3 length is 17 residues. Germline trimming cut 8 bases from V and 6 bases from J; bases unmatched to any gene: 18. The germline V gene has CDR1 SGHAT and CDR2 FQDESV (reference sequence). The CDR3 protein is CASGRGFRQGGDEKLFF. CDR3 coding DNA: TGTGCCAGCGGAAGGGGCTTCCGACAGGGAGGAGATGAAAAACTGTTTTTT.

The CDR3 nucleotides read TGTGCCAGCAGTTTAATAGGGACAGGCTACGAGCAGTACTTC. Amino acids: CASSLIGTGYEQYF. V and J are TRBV12-3 or TRBV12-4 and TRBJ2-7, with 8 bases lining up with TRBD1. V was pared by 2 bases and J by 3 bases, with 3 bases of the junction left unmatched. CDR3 length equals 14 residues.

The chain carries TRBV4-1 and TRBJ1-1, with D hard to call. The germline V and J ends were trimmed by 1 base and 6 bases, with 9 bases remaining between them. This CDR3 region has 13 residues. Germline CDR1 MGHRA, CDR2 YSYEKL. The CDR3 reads CASSQAGWAEAFF. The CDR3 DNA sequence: TGCGCCAGCAGCCAAGCAGGCTGGGCTGAAGCTTTCTTT.

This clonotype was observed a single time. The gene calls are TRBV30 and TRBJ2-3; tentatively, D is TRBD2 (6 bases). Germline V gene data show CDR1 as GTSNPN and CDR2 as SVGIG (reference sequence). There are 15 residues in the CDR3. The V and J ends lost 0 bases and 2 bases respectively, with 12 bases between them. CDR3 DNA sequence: TGTGCCTGGAGTGTAGGAGCGGGTGTCACAGATACGCAGTATTTT. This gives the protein CAWSVGAGVTDTQYF.

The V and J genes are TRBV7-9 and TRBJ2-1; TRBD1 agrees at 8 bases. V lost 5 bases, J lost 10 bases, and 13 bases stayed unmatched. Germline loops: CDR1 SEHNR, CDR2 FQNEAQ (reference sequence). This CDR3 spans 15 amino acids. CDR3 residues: CASSKDRGGSYEQFF. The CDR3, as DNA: TGTGCCAGCAGCAAAGACAGGGGAGGATCCTACGAGCAGTTCTTC. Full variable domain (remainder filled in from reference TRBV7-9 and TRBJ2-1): DTGVSQNPRHKITKRGQNVTFRCDPISEHNRLYWYRQTLGQGPEFLTYFQNEAQLEKSRLLSDRFSAERPKGSFSTLEIQRTEQGDSAMYLCASSKDRGGSYEQFFGPGTRLTVL.

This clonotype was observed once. CDR3 in amino acids: CASSQPSTLKPTSIQETQYF. CDR3 in DNA: TGCGCCAGCAGCCAGCCCTCCACACTGAAGCCTACCTCTATTCAAGAGACCCAGTACTTC. This chain links TRBV4-1 with TRBJ2-4; no clear D. The J call may be mistaken, given a closer DNA end match to TRBJ2-5. The CDR3 has 20 amino acids. CDR1 MGHRA and CDR2 YSYEKL come from the germline V gene.

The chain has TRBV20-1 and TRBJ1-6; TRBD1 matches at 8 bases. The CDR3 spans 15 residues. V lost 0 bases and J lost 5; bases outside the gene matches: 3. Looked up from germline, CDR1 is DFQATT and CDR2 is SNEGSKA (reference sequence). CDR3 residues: CSARETGGNNSPLHF. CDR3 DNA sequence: TGCAGTGCTAGAGAAACAGGGGGAAATAATTCACCCCTCCACTTT.

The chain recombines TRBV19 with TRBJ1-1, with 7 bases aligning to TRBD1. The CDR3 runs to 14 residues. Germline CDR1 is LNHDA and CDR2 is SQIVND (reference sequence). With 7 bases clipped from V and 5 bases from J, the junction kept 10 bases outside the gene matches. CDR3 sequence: CASTPDRWGTEAFF. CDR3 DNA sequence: TGTGCCAGTACTCCGGACAGGTGGGGAACTGAAGCTTTCTTT.

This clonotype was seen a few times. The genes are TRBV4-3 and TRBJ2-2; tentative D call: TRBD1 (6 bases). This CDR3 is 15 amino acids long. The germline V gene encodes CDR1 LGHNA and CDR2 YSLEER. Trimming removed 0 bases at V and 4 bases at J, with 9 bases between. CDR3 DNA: TGCGCCAGCAGCCAAGATACAGGGCGCACCGGGGAGCTGTTTTTT. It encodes CASSQDTGRTGELFF.

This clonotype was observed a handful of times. The chain's CDR3 is CASSGQGAGNIQYF. Here the CDR3 DNA reads TGTGCCAGCAGCGGACAGGGGGCAGGAAACATTCAGTACTTC. This chain connects TRBV12-3 or TRBV12-4 to TRBJ2-4, with 11 bases identical to TRBD1. The V and J ends lost 6 bases and 6 bases, in that order; junction bases with no gene match: 4. CDR3 size: 14 residues.

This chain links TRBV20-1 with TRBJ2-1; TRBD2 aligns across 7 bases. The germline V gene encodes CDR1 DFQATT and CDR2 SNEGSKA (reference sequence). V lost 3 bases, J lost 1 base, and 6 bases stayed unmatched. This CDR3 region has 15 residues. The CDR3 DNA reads TGCAGTGCTAGCTCCCCGGGACTATCCTACAATGAGCAGTTCTTC. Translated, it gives CSASSPGLSYNEQFF.

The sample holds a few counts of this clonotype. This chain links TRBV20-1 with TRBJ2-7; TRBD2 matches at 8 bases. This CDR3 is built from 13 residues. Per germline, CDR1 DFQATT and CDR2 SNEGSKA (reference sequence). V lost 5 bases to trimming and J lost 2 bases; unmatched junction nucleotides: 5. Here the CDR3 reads CSAAGGRTYEQYF. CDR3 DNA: TGCAGTGCTGCGGGAGGACGGACCTACGAGCAGTACTTC.

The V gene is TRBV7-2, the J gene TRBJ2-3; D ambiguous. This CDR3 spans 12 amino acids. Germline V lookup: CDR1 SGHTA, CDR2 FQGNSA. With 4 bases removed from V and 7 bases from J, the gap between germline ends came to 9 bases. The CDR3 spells CASSSHIYTQYF. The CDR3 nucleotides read TGTGCCAGCAGCTCGCACATTTATACGCAGTATTTT.

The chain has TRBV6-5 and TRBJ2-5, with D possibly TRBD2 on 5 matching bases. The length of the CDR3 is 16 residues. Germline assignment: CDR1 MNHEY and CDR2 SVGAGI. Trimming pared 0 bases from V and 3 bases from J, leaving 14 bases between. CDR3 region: CASSYSEVGREETQYF. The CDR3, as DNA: TGTGCCAGCAGTTACTCGGAAGTCGGGCGGGAAGAGACCCAGTACTTC.

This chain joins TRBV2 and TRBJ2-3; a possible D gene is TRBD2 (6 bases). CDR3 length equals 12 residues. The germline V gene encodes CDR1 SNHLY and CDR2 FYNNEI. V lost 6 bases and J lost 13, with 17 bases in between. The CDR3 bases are TGTGCCAGCAGCCCCGTCCGCGGGGAGAAGTATTTT. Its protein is CASSPVRGEKYF.

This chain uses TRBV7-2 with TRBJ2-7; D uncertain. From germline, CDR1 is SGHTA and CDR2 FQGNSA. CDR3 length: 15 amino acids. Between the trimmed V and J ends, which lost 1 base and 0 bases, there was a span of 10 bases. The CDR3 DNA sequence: TGTGCCAGCAGCTTAGAAGCAGGCCGCTCCTACGAGCAGTACTTC. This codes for CASSLEAGRSYEQYF.

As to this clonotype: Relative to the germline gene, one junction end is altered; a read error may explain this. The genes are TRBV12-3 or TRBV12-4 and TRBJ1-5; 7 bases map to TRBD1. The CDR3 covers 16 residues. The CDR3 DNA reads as TGTGCCAGCAGTTTAGTAATAGGGGGCAGGGGCCAGCCCCGGCATTTT. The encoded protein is CASSLVIGGRGQPRHF.

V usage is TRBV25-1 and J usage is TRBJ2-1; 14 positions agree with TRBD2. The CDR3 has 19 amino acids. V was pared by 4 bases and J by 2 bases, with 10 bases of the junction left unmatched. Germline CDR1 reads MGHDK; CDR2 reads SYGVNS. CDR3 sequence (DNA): TGTGCCAGCAGTGTGTCCGGGACTAGCGGGGGCGAGCCCTACAATGAGCAGTTCTTC. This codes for CASSVSGTSGGEPYNEQFF.

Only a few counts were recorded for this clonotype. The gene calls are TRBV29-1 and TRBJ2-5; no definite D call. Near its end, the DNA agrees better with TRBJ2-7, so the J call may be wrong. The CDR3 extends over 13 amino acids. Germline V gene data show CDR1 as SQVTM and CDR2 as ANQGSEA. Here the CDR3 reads CSVEVGKGVEQYF. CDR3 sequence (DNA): TGCAGCGTTGAAGTAGGGAAAGGAGTCGAGCAGTACTTC.

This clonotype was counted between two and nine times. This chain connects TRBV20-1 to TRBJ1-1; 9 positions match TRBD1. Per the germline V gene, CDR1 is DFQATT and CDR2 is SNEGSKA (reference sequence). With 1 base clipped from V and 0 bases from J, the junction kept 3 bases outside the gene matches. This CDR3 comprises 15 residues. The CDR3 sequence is CSARGGTGLNTEAFF. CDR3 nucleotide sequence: TGCAGTGCTAGAGGTGGGACAGGGCTGAACACTGAAGCTTTCTTT.

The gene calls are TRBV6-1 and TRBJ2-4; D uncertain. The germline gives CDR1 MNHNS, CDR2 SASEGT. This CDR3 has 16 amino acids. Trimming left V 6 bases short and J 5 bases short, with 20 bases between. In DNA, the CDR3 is TGTGCCAGCAGAAGGATTGCCTCCTTGGGCGAAAACATTCAGTACTTC. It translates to CASRRIASLGENIQYF.

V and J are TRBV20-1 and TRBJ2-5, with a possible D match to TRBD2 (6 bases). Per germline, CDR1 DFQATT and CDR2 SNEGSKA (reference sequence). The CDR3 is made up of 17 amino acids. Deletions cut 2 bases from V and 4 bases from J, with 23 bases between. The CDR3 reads CSARLYTGGTWAETQYF. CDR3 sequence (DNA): TGCAGTGCTAGATTATATACTGGGGGGACGTGGGCAGAGACCCAGTACTTC.

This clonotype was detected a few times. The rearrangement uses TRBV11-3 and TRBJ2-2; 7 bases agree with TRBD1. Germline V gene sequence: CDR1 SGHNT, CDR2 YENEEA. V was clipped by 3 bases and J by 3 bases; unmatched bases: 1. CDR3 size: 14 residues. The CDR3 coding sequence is TGTGCCAGCAGCTTGCAGGGGGACACCGGGGAGCTGTTTTTT. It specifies CASSLQGDTGELFF. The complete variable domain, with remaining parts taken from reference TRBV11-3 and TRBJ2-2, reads EAGVVQSPRYKIIEKKQPVAFWCNPISGHNTLYWYLQNLGQGPELLIRYENEEAVDDSQLPKDRFSAERLKGVDSTLKIQPAELGDSAVYLCASSLQGDTGELFFGEGSRLTVL.

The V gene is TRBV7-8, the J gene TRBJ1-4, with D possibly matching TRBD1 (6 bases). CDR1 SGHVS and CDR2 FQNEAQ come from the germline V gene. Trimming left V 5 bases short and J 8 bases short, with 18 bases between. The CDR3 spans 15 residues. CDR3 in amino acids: CASSLTGRPLEKLFF. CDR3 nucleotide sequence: TGTGCCAGCAGCCTTACAGGGAGACCTCTCGAAAAACTGTTTTTT.

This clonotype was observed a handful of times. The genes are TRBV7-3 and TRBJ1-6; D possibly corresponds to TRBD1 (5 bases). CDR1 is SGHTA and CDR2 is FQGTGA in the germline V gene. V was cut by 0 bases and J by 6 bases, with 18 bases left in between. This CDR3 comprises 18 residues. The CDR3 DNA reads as TGTGCCAGCAGCTTAACGTCGTTTCGGAGGGACGGTAATTCACCCCTCCACTTT. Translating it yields CASSLTSFRRDGNSPLHF.

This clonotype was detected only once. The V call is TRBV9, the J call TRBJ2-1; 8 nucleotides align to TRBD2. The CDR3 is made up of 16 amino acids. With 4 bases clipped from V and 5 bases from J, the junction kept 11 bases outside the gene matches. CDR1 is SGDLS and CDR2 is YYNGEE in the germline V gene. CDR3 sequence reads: CASSSLGSGTDNEQFF. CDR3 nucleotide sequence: TGTGCCAGCAGCTCTCTGGGTAGCGGGACCGACAATGAGCAGTTCTTC.

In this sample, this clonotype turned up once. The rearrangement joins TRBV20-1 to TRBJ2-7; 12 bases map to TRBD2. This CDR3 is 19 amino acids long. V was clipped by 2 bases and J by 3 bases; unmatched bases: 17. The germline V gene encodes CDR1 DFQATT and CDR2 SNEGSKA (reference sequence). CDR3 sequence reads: CSARSVRLAGGPEYYEQYF. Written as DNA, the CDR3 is TGCAGTGCTAGATCGGTTCGGCTAGCGGGGGGGCCGGAGTACTACGAGCAGTACTTC.

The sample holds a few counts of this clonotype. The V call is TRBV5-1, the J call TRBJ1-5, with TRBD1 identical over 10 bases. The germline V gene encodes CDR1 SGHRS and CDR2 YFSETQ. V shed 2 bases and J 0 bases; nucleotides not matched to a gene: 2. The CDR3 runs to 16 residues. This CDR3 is CASSLGQGDSNQPQHF. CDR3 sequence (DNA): TGCGCCAGCAGCTTAGGACAGGGGGATAGCAATCAGCCCCAGCATTTT.

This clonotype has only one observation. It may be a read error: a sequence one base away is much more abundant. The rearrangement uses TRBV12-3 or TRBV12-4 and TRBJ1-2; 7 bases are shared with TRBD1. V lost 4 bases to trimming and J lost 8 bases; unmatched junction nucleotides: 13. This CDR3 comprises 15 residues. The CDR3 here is CASSSLVTGRNGYTF. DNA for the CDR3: TGTGCCAGCAGTTCTCTCGTGACAGGGAGGAACGGCTACACCTTC.